These 23 T cell receptor beta chains originate from one sample sequenced in a study of blood T cell repertoires in COVID-19. Data came from immunoSEQ multiplex PCR; TCRdb stores just in-frame clones and leaves some out. The data show about 62,000 clones, 80% to 90% seen once. The sample consisted of peripheral blood. All receptors derive from a woman aged 60 to 75 with COVID-19, enrolled during active disease.

The chain recombines TRBV5-6 with TRBJ2-3, with D tentatively TRBD2 (6 bases). The CDR3 contains 14 residues. Per germline, CDR1 SGHDT and CDR2 YYEEEE. V was shortened by 4 bases and J by 2 bases, with 11 bases between the two germline ends. The CDR3 loop reads CASSLWDFTDTQYF. The CDR3 coding sequence is TGTGCCAGCAGCCTGTGGGACTTCACAGATACGCAGTATTTT.

The chain uses TRBV11-2 and TRBJ1-2; possibly TRBD1 for D (5 bases). With 3 bases removed from V and 5 bases from J, the gap between germline ends came to 16 bases. The CDR3 contains 15 residues. Germline CDR1 and CDR2: SGHAT and FQNNGV. CDR3 in amino acids: CASSFFRDSRYGYTF. DNA of the CDR3: TGTGCCAGCAGCTTTTTTCGAGACAGCAGATATGGCTACACCTTC.

V is TRBV11-3 and J is TRBJ2-7; D unresolved. Germline V gene data show CDR1 as SGHNT and CDR2 as YENEEA. Trimming took 0 bases from V and 3 from J, leaving 9 bases between them. The CDR3 covers 14 residues. CDR3 coding DNA: TGTGCCAGCAGCTTAGATCCTAGGAACTACGAGCAGTACTTC. Its protein product is CASSLDPRNYEQYF.

V gene TRBV7-9 combines with J gene TRBJ2-3; D unresolved. This CDR3 is built from 11 residues. Trimming took 7 bases from V and 6 from J, leaving 8 bases between them. CDR1 is SEHNR, CDR2 FQNEAQ, per germline (reference sequence). CDR3 sequence: CASTLADTQYF. In DNA form, the CDR3 reads TGTGCCAGCACGTTAGCCGATACGCAGTATTTT. The whole variable domain, filled in from reference TRBV7-9 and TRBJ2-3, reads DTGVSQNPRHKITKRGQNVTFRCDPISEHNRLYWYRQTLGQGPEFLTYFQNEAQLEKSRLLSDRFSAERPKGSFSTLEIQRTEQGDSAMYLCASTLADTQYFGPGTRLTVL.

The chain links TRBV10-3 to TRBJ1-5; a possible D gene is TRBD1 (5 bases). This CDR3 spans 13 amino acids. Germline V lookup: CDR1 ENHRY, CDR2 SYGVKD. V lost 5 bases and J 5 bases, leaving 10 bases between the germline ends. CDR3 DNA: TGTGCCATCAGTCTGGGGGGGGATCAGCCCCAGCATTTT. This encodes CAISLGGDQPQHF.

The chain couples TRBV30 to TRBJ1-5, with D uncertain. V was clipped by 2 bases and J by 0 bases, with 11 bases between them. The CDR3 consists of 15 residues. Per germline, CDR1 GTSNPN and CDR2 SVGIG (reference sequence). The CDR3 loop is CAWSFTAHSNQPQHF. CDR3 nucleotides: TGTGCCTGGAGTTTTACTGCCCATAGCAATCAGCCCCAGCATTTT.

The chain couples TRBV9 to TRBJ2-1, with a possible D match to TRBD2 (6 bases). With 4 bases removed from V and 7 bases from J, the gap between germline ends came to 18 bases. Germline V CDR1 and CDR2: SGDLS, YYNGEE. The CDR3 runs to 15 residues. This CDR3 is CASSLGSIAANEQFF. As DNA, the CDR3 is TGTGCCAGCAGCTTAGGGTCTATAGCGGCTAATGAGCAGTTCTTC. The full variable domain, its missing parts supplied by reference TRBV9 and TRBJ2-1, is DSGVTQTPKHLITATGQRVTLRCSPRSGDLSVYWYQQSLDQGLQFLIQYYNGEERAKGNILERFSAQQFPDLHSELNLSSLELGDSALYFCASSLGSIAANEQFFGPGTRLTVL.

As DNA, the CDR3 is TGTGCCAGCAGCTTACCGGAATTCGGGACAGGGGGAACTGAAGCTTTCTTT. Amino acids: CASSLPEFGTGGTEAFF. The genes are TRBV7-9 and TRBJ1-1; TRBD1 matches 11 bases. The V gene end was trimmed by 2 bases and the J gene end by 5 bases; junction bases not matched to a gene: 10. CDR1 SEHNR and CDR2 FQNEAQ come from the germline V gene (reference sequence). The CDR3 covers 17 residues. Full variable domain (outside the CDR3, taken from reference TRBV7-9 and TRBJ1-1): DTGVSQNPRHKITKRGQNVTFRCDPISEHNRLYWYRQTLGQGPEFLTYFQNEAQLEKSRLLSDRFSAERPKGSFSTLEIQRTEQGDSAMYLCASSLPEFGTGGTEAFFGQGTRLTVV.

The J gene is TRBJ2-3, the V gene TRBV4-1; tentatively, D is TRBD2 (6 bases). V shed 1 base and J shed 6 bases, with 8 bases lying between them. This CDR3 region has 13 residues. Germline V gene data show CDR1 as MGHRA and CDR2 as YSYEKL. The CDR3 spells CASSQVGRDTQYF. In nucleotides, the CDR3 is TGCGCCAGCAGCCAAGTGGGGAGGGATACGCAGTATTTT.

The chain links TRBV6-6 to TRBJ1-3; D possibly corresponds to TRBD1 (5 bases). Trimming stripped 10 bases from V and 0 bases from J, with 10 bases between. CDR3 length: 13 amino acids. Germline V gene lookup returns CDR1 MNHNY and CDR2 SVGAGI (reference sequence). The CDR3 region has the DNA TGTGCCACCCGTCAGGGCTCTGGAAACACCATATATTTT. This encodes CATRQGSGNTIYF.

The J gene is TRBJ2-3, the V gene TRBV3-1 (or the pseudogene TRBV3-2); TRBD2 aligns across 10 bases. Germline loops: CDR1 LGHDT, CDR2 YNNKEL (reference sequence). This CDR3 region has 19 residues. V lost 0 bases and J lost 3; bases outside the gene matches: 12. Written as DNA, the CDR3 is TGTGCCAGCAGCCAAGATCGACTAGGGGGTAGCGGGAGGACAGATACGCAGTATTTT. Its protein product is CASSQDRLGGSGRTDTQYF.

The J gene is TRBJ2-7, the V gene TRBV29-1; 7 bases line up with TRBD2. This CDR3 has 14 residues. The germline CDR1 and CDR2 sequences are SQVTM and ANQGSEA. The ends lost 4 bases at V and 2 bases at J; junction bases unmatched: 8. CDR3 nucleotides: TGCAGCGTTGGTTCTGGGAGGGCCACCTACGAGCAGTACTTC. It is translated as CSVGSGRATYEQYF.

The chain links TRBV5-1 to TRBJ2-7; tentatively, D is TRBD1 (5 bases). CDR3 length equals 13 residues. Germline V gene sequence: CDR1 SGHRS, CDR2 YFSETQ. V was cut by 2 bases and J by 3 bases, with 9 bases left in between. The CDR3 DNA reads as TGCGCCAGCAGCTTCGGACATAACTACGAGCAGTACTTC. It yields the protein CASSFGHNYEQYF.

The chain couples TRBV11-2 to TRBJ2-7, with 13 positions matching TRBD2. The CDR3 consists of 16 residues. V was pared by 5 bases and J by 7 bases, with 11 bases of the junction left unmatched. Per germline, CDR1 SGHAT and CDR2 FQNNGV. The CDR3 protein is CASSPILAGGPGEQYF. Here the CDR3 DNA reads TGTGCCAGCAGCCCAATACTAGCGGGAGGGCCTGGGGAGCAGTACTTC.

V usage is TRBV5-6 and J usage is TRBJ2-5, with a weak D call TRBD1 (6 bases). The ends were cut back, 0 bases at V and 7 bases at J, with 13 bases in the middle. This CDR3 spans 14 amino acids. Looked up from germline, CDR1 is SGHDT and CDR2 is YYEEEE. The CDR3 nucleotides are TGTGCCAGCAGCTTGGCCGGACAGTTAGCGACCCAGTACTTC. This translates into CASSLAGQLATQYF.

This chain joins TRBV7-2 and TRBJ2-5; perhaps TRBD2 as D (5 bases). The germline V and J ends were trimmed by 2 bases and 0 bases, with 7 bases remaining between them. The germline CDR1 and CDR2 sequences are SGHTA and FQGNSA. The CDR3 consists of 14 residues. The CDR3 protein is CASSLTRDQETQYF. Here the CDR3 DNA reads TGTGCCAGCAGCTTAACGCGGGACCAAGAGACCCAGTACTTC.

The V call is TRBV7-2, the J call TRBJ2-1; TRBD2 aligns across 8 bases. The J segment lost 2 bases and the V segment lost 4 bases, leaving 4 bases of the junction unmatched. The germline CDR1 and CDR2 sequences are SGHTA and FQGNSA. The CDR3 is 15 amino acids. The CDR3: CASSSTSGAYNEQFF. CDR3 nucleotide sequence: TGTGCCAGCAGCTCAACTAGCGGTGCCTACAATGAGCAGTTCTTC.

The rearrangement joins TRBV7-2 to TRBJ1-2; weak D call: TRBD1 (6 bases). Trimming shortened V by 5 bases and J by 7 bases, and 11 bases separated the two germline ends. Per the germline V gene, CDR1 is SGHTA and CDR2 is FQGNSA. The CDR3 consists of 12 residues. The CDR3 coding sequence is TGTGCCAGCAGCGGCGGGGGCGTTGGCTACACCTTC. It codes for CASSGGGVGYTF.

The J gene is TRBJ1-4, the V gene TRBV5-4; D may be TRBD1 (5 bases). Germline values: CDR1 SGHNT, CDR2 YYREEE (reference sequence). V gave up 3 bases and J gave up 5 bases, with 11 bases separating them. The CDR3 spans 14 residues. The CDR3 is CASSSQGRNEKLFF. The CDR3 DNA follows: TGTGCCAGCAGCTCTCAGGGAAGAAATGAAAAACTGTTTTTT.

The chain employs TRBV7-2 and TRBJ2-3; TRBD2 is a possible D gene (5 bases). Germline V CDR1 and CDR2: SGHTA, FQGNSA. V lost 3 bases, J lost 7 bases, and 14 bases lay in between. The CDR3 is made up of 14 amino acids. The CDR3 spells CASSFSSRAHTQYF. In DNA, the CDR3 is TGTGCCAGCAGCTTTTCTTCGAGGGCACATACGCAGTATTTT.

The gene calls are TRBV11-2 and TRBJ2-3; 11 bases align to TRBD2. V lost 5 bases to trimming and J lost 3 bases; unmatched junction nucleotides: 4. Germline V CDR1 and CDR2: SGHAT, FQNNGV. The CDR3 length is 15 residues. CDR3 DNA: TGTGCCAGCAGCGTACTAGCGGGAGTGACAGATACGCAGTATTTT. Amino acid sequence: CASSVLAGVTDTQYF.

The rearrangement links TRBV19 to TRBJ2-7; D gene ambiguous. Deletions cut 3 bases from V and 0 bases from J, with 12 bases between. CDR1 and CDR2 from the germline V gene are LNHDA and SQIVND (reference sequence). CDR3 length: 15 amino acids. DNA for the CDR3: TGTGCCAGTAGTATTCAGAGCGAAAGCTCCTACGAGCAGTACTTC. Translating gives CASSIQSESSYEQYF.

This clone was observed a single time. V is TRBV5-6 and J is TRBJ1-1, with D possibly being TRBD1 (5 bases). V lost 4 bases and J 1 base, leaving 14 bases between the germline ends. CDR1 is SGHDT and CDR2 is YYEEEE in the germline V gene. CDR3 length equals 15 residues. The CDR3 region is CASSPKLDRNTEAFF. The CDR3 coding sequence is TGTGCCAGCAGCCCCAAACTTGACAGGAACACTGAAGCTTTCTTT.